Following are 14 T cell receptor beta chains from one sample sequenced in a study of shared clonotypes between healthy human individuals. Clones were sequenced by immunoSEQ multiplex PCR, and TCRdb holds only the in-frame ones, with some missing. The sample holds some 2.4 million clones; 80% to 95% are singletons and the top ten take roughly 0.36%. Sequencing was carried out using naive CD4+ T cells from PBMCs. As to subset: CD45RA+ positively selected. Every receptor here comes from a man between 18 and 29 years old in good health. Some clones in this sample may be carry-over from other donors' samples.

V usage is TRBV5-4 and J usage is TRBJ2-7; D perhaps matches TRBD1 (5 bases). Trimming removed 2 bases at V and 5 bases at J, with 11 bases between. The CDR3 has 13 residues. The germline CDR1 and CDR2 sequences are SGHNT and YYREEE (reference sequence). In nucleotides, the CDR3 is TGTGCCAGCAGCTTATACAGGATCGACGAGCAGTACTTC. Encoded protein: CASSLYRIDEQYF.

CDR3 in DNA: TGCAGCGCCGGGACACTAGCGATAAACGAGCAGTACTTC. It yields the protein CSAGTLAINEQYF. This sequence joins TRBV29-1 and TRBJ2-7; a weak D match, TRBD2 (7 bases). This CDR3 is 13 amino acids long. Germline assignment: CDR1 SQVTM and CDR2 ANQGSEA. V was pared by 7 bases and J by 5 bases, with 18 bases between.

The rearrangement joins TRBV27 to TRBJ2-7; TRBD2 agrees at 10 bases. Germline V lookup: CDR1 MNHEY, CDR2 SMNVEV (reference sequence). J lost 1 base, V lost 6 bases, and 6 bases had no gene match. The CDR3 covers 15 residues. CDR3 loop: CASRRLAGASYEQYF. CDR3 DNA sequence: TGTGCCAGCAGAAGGCTAGCGGGAGCGTCCTACGAGCAGTACTTC.

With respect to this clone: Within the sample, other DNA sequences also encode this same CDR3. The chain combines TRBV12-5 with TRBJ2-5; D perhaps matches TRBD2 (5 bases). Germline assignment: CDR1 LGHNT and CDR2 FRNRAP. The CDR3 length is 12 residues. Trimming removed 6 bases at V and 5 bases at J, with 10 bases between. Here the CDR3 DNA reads TGTGCTAGTGGGCCCCCGGGGGAGACCCAGTACTTC. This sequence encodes CASGPPGETQYF.

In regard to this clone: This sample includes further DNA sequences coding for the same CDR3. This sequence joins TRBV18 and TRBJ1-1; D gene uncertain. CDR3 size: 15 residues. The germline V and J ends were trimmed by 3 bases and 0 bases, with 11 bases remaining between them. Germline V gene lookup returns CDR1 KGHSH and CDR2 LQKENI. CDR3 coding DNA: TGTGCCAGCTCACCGGGCAGGACTTTGAACACTGAAGCTTTCTTT. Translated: CASSPGRTLNTEAFF.

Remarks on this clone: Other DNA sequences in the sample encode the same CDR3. CDR3 bases: TGTGCCAGCAGCTTAACAGGTAACACTGAAGCTTTCTTT. Translation: CASSLTGNTEAFF. The rearrangement uses TRBV7-9 and TRBJ1-1, with D possibly TRBD1 on 5 matching bases. Germline CDR1 is SEHNR and CDR2 is FQNEAQ (reference sequence). V dropped 2 bases and J dropped 2 bases, with 6 bases sitting between them. The CDR3 has 13 amino acids.

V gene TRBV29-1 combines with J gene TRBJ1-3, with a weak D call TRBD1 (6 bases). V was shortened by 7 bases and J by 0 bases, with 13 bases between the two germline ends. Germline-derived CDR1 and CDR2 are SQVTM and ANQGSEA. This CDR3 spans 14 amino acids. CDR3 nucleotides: TGCAGCGCCCTAACAGGGAACTCTGGAAACACCATATATTTT. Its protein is CSALTGNSGNTIYF.

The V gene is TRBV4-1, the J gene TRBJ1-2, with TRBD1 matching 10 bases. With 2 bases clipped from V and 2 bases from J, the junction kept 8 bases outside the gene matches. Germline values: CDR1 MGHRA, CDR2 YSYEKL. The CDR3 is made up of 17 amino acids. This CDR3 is CASSQPGQGNKNYGYTF. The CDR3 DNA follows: TGCGCCAGCAGCCAACCGGGACAGGGGAATAAGAACTATGGCTACACCTTC.

The DNA of the CDR3 is TGTGCCAGCAGCTTCAGGGAATCGTGGTACGAGCAGTACTTC. It specifies CASSFRESWYEQYF. This chain uses TRBV7-2 with TRBJ2-7; D possibly corresponds to TRBD1 (5 bases). Germline V lookup: CDR1 SGHTA, CDR2 FQGNSA. The CDR3 loop spans 14 amino acids. With 3 bases removed from V and 4 bases from J, the gap between germline ends came to 13 bases.

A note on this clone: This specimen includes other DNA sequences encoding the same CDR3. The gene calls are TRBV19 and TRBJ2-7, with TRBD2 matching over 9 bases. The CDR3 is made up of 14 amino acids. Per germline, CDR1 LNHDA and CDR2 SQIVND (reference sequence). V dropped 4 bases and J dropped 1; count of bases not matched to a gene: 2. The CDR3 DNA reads TGTGCCAGTAGTACCACTAGCGGGTCCTACGAGCAGTACTTC. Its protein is CASSTTSGSYEQYF.

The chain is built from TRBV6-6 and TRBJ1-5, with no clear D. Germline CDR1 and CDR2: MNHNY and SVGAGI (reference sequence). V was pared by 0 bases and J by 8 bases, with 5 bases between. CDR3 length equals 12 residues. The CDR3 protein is CASSYSAEPQHF. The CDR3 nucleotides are TGTGCCAGCAGTTACTCGGCCGAGCCCCAGCATTTT.

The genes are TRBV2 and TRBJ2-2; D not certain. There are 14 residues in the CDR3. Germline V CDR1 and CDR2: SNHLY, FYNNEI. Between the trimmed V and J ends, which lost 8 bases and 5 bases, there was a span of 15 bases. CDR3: CASVQEGWTGELFF. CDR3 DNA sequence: TGTGCCAGCGTCCAGGAAGGGTGGACCGGGGAGCTGTTTTTT.

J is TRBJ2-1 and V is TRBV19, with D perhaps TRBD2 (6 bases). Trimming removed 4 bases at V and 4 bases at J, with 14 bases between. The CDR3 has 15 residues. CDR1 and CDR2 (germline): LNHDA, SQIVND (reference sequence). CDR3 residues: CASSKDIGGYNEQFF. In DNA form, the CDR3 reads TGTGCCAGTAGTAAGGATATCGGGGGTTACAATGAGCAGTTCTTC.

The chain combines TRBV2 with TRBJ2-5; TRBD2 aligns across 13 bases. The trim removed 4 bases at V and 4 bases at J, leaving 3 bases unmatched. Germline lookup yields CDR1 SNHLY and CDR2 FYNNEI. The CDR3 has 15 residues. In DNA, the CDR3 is TGTGCCAGCAGTGGGACTAGCGGGAGTGGAGAGACCCAGTACTTC. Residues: CASSGTSGSGETQYF.